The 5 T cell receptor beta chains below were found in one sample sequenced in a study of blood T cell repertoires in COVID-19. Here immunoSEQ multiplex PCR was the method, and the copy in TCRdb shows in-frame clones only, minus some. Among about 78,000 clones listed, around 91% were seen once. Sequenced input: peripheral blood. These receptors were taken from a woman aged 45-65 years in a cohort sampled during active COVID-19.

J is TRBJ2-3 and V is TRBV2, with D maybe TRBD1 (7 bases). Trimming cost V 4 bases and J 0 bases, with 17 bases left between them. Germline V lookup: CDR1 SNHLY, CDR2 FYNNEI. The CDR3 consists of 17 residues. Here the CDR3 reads CASSGPPGGTSTDTQYF. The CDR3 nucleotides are TGTGCCAGCAGTGGCCCTCCAGGGGGGACTAGCACAGATACGCAGTATTTT.

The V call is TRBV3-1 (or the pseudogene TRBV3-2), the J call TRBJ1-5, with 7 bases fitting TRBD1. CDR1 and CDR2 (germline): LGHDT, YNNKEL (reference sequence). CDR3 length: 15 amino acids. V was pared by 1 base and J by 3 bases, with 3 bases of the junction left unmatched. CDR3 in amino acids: CASSQGGQLNQPQHF. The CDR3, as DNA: TGTGCCAGCAGCCAAGGGGGACAGCTCAATCAGCCCCAGCATTTT.

CDR3 in DNA: TGTGCCAGCAGCCCATCGGGACTAGCGGGGGGCACAGATACGCAGTATTTT. This translates into CASSPSGLAGGTDTQYF. V is TRBV7-3 and J is TRBJ2-3; 14 positions agree with TRBD2. The CDR3 has 17 amino acids. The V segment lost 5 bases and the J segment 1 base; nucleotides outside the gene matches: 5. Germline values: CDR1 SGHTA, CDR2 FQGTGA.

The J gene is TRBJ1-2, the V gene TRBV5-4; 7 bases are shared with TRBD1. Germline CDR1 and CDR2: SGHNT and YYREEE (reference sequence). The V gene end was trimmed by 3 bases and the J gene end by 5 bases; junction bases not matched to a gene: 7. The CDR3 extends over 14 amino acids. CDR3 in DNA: TGTGCCAGCAGCTACGGACAGGAAGGTTATGGCTACACCTTC. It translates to CASSYGQEGYGYTF.

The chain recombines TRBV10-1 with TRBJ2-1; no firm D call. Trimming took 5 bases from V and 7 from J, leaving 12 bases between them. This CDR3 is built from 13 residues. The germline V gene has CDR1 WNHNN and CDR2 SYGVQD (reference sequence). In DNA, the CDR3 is TGCGCCAGCAGTAATGACTGGCCTAATGAGCAGTTCTTC. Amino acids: CASSNDWPNEQFF.